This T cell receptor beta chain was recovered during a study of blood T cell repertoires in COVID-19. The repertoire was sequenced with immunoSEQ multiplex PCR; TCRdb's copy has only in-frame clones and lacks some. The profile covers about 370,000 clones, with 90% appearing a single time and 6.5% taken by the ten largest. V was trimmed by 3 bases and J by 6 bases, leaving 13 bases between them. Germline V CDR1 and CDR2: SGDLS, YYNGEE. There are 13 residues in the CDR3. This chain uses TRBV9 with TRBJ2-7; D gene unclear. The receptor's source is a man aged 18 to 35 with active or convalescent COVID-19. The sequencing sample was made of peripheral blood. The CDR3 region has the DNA TGTGCCAGCAGCGCCCCAGTGGAGTCCGAGCAGTACTTC. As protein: CASSAPVESEQYF.